A selection of T cell receptor beta chains follows, all from one sample in a study of blood T cell repertoires in COVID-19. Method: immunoSEQ multiplex PCR; TCRdb's copy keeps in-frame clones and lacks some. The sample records roughly 330,000 clones, approximately 88% being singletons. The sequenced sample was PBMCs or T cells enriched from blood (not recorded which). The source of these receptors is a man aged 30 to 39 who had recovered from COVID-19. CDR3s include the opening cysteine and the closing phenylalanine or tryptophan. The D gene is left open where the match is weak. Part of the rows lack a size; the others show once, few, many or a class for expanded clones.

TRBV5-1	NA	TRBJ2-7	NA	TGCGCCAGCAGCTTGGGAGGGTACGAGCAGTACTTC	CASSLGGYEQYF
TRBV5-4	NA	TRBJ2-5	NA	TGTGCCAGCAGCCCCCGCGGTGGCCACTCCCAAGAGACCCAGTACTTC	CASSPRGGHSQETQYF
TRBV5-4	once	TRBJ2-1	NA	TGTGCCAGCAGCTTGGGCAGGGAGGCATACAATGAGCAGTTCTTC	CASSLGREAYNEQFF
TRBV27	NA	TRBJ2-1	NA	TGTGCCAGCAGTTTGGCCAACACCTACAATGAGCAGTTCTTC	CASSLANTYNEQFF
TRBV25-1	few	TRBJ2-7	NA	TGTGCCAGCAGTGAAATGCTAGCTTCCTACGAGCAGTACTTC	CASSEMLASYEQYF
TRBV19	NA	TRBJ2-7	TRBD1	TGTGCCAGTAGTATAGGGGCAGGGGGCATGGACGAGCAGTACTTC	CASSIGAGGMDEQYF
TRBV5-5	NA	TRBJ1-6	TRBD1	TGTGCCAGCAGCTCCGGGACAGGAGGTTCACCCCTCCACTTT	CASSSGTGGSPLHF
TRBV18	NA	TRBJ1-1	NA	TGTGCCAGCTCACCGAAAACAGGGTTCCGGGAGGGGAACACTGAAGCTTTCTTT	CASSPKTGFREGNTEAFF
TRBV24-1	NA	TRBJ1-2	TRBD1	TGTGCCACCACCCGACAGGGGGAAGGCTACACCTTC	CATTRQGEGYTF
TRBV15	few	TRBJ1-5	TRBD1	TGTGCCACCAGCAGGGATTCCGGGACAGGGGTCGGCAATCAGCCCCAGCATTTT	CATSRDSGTGVGNQPQHF
TRBV28	NA	TRBJ1-5	NA	TGTGCCGGCTTACGCAGGGATCAGCCCCAGCATTTT	CAGLRRDQPQHF
TRBV10-1	NA	TRBJ2-3	TRBD2	TGCGCCAGCAGTGGATGGACTAGCGGGGGGAGCACAGATACGCAGTATTTT	CASSGWTSGGSTDTQYF
TRBV3-1/TRBV3-2	NA	TRBJ1-1	NA	TGTGCCAGCAGACAGGGAATGAACACTGAAGCTTTCTTT	CASRQGMNTEAFF
TRBV24-1	NA	TRBJ2-2	NA	TGTGCCACCAGTGATTTGGGTCGGGGATACACCGGGGAGCTGTTTTTT	CATSDLGRGYTGELFF
TRBV11-2	NA	TRBJ2-7	TRBD1	TGTGCCAGCAGCTATGGACAGGGGGTTTACGAGCAGTACTTC	CASSYGQGVYEQYF
TRBV11-2	NA	TRBJ2-2	TRBD2	TGTGCCAGCAGCCGGACTAGCGGGGGGGATAAGAACACCGGGGAGCTGTTTTTT	CASSRTSGGDKNTGELFF
TRBV4-1	NA	TRBJ1-5	TRBD1	TGCGCCAGCAGCCCCCGACAGGGGGAGCTTGGTCAGCCCCAGCATTTT	CASSPRQGELGQPQHF
TRBV7-9	once	TRBJ2-7	NA	TGTGCCAGCAGCCCCAGGGGCGAGCAGTACTTC	CASSPRGEQYF
TRBV3-1/TRBV3-2	NA	TRBJ1-2	NA	TGTGCCAGCAGCCAAGTTTGGAGGGACCGCCCTTATGGCTACACCTTC	CASSQVWRDRPYGYTF
TRBV5-4	NA	TRBJ1-6	NA	TGTGCCAGCAGCTTGGGTGGCAGGGCCAATAATTCACCCCTCCACTTT	CASSLGGRANNSPLHF
TRBV6-5	NA	TRBJ1-2	NA	TGTGCCAGCAGTTCCACAGCTTCGAACCACTATGGCTACACCTTC	CASSSTASNHYGYTF
TRBV6-5	NA	TRBJ1-5	NA	TGTGCCAGCAGCCAGCGGGAGGCTCAGCCCCAGCATTTT	CASSQREAQPQHF
TRBV12-3/TRBV12-4	NA	TRBJ2-7	NA	TGTGCCAGCAGTTTAGCTCAGGCCTACGAGCAGTACTTC	CASSLAQAYEQYF
TRBV11-2	NA	TRBJ1-6	NA	TGTGCCAGCAGGACGGCCGGGGCCCTCCACTTT	CASRTAGALHF
TRBV6-5	NA	TRBJ1-5	NA	TGTGCCAGCACCCCGCAGGGTATCGATCAGCCCCAGCATTTT	CASTPQGIDQPQHF
TRBV5-8	NA	TRBJ2-7	TRBD1	TGTGCCAGCAGCTTTTTCGTAGGGACAGGGTACCACGAGCAGTACTTC	CASSFFVGTGYHEQYF